The subject of this entry is one TCR beta chain. As yet, its antigen is unknown. The data originate from a study of vaccination and CD4 T cells after COVID-19. Study summary: The cells in question were stimulated using overlapping spike peptides derived from SARS-CoV-2, HCoV-NL63, HCoV-OC43 and HCoV-229E.

Indicated treatment: approximately 10-day PBMC culture with coronavirus spike peptide pools or control peptides (ViraFEST assay). The CDR3 consists of 16 residues. The V gene lost 1 base and the J gene lost 4 bases, with 14 bases spanning the gap. Germline assignment: CDR1 SEHNR and CDR2 FQNEAQ (reference sequence). Cultured CD4+ T cell DNA was sequenced using the Oncomine TCR Beta short-read assay. TCRdb re-analysed the PCR reads in MiXCR, keeping a single row per CDR3 protein. The profile covers roughly 8,600 distinct CDR3 sequences, with just under 55% appearing a single time and approximately 47% taken by the ten largest.

The chain recombines TRBV7-9 with TRBJ1-3; D unclear. The clonotype was recovered from a human donor who had recovered from COVID-19. The specimen sequenced was CD4+ T cells from blood, cultured in vitro. CDR3 DNA sequence: TGTGCCAGCAGCTTAGGACGGGTTACAGCGGGAAACACCATATATTTT. This encodes CASSLGRVTAGNTIYF.